Following are 26 T cell receptor beta chains from one sample sequenced in a study of blood T cell repertoires in COVID-19. Sequencing was performed with immunoSEQ multiplex PCR; in TCRdb, only in-frame clones are kept and a portion is missing. The table has more than 85,000 clones, about 90% seen once. Sequenced: peripheral blood. The receptors were gathered from a man aged 45-60 years with active COVID-19.

The chain carries TRBV6-5 and TRBJ2-7; TRBD1 matches at 10 bases. The CDR3 is 13 amino acids. CDR1 and CDR2 from the germline V gene are MNHEY and SVGAGI. The V gene end was trimmed by 7 bases and the J gene end by 2 bases; junction bases not matched to a gene: 2. The CDR3 nucleotides read TGTGCCAGCATCGGGACAGGGGCCTACGAGCAGTACTTC. Residues: CASIGTGAYEQYF.

J is TRBJ1-4 and V is TRBV4-1; possible D gene TRBD1, 6 bases. Germline assignment: CDR1 MGHRA and CDR2 YSYEKL. V was shortened by 6 bases and J by 5 bases, with 16 bases between the two germline ends. The CDR3 runs to 15 residues. CDR3 loop: CASRRSDRINEKLFF. The CDR3 bases are TGCGCCAGCAGGAGGTCCGACAGGATAAATGAAAAACTGTTTTTT.

A few counts support this clone. The chain couples TRBV2 to TRBJ1-5; 8 bases agree with TRBD1. Germline assignment: CDR1 SNHLY and CDR2 FYNNEI. V shed 5 bases and J 4 bases; nucleotides not matched to a gene: 10. The CDR3 totals 16 residues. The CDR3 is CASSLLTGVKNQPQHF. The CDR3 region has the DNA TGTGCCAGCAGTTTATTGACAGGGGTGAAGAATCAGCCCCAGCATTTT.

This sequence joins TRBV7-2 and TRBJ2-1; 12 bases map to TRBD2. This CDR3 region has 13 residues. In germline, CDR1 is SGHTA, CDR2 FQGNSA. After removal of 9 bases from V and 4 bases from J, the junction contained 1 base not matched to a gene. CDR3 loop: CTRTSGGYNEQFF. CDR3 in DNA: TGTACCAGAACTAGCGGGGGGTACAATGAGCAGTTCTTC.

Only a few counts were recorded for this clone. The chain links TRBV25-1 to TRBJ1-2; D gene uncertain. The CDR3 is 17 amino acids. Germline CDR1 MGHDK, CDR2 SYGVNS. V was shortened by 2 bases and J by 8 bases, with 24 bases between the two germline ends. DNA of the CDR3: TGTGCCAGCAGTGAACCCCCCTACAGCCAAACCGGCGGGGGCTACACCTTC. It translates to CASSEPPYSQTGGGYTF.

The J gene is TRBJ1-6, the V gene TRBV6-5, with a weak D call TRBD1 (5 bases). The V and J ends lost 6 bases and 9 bases respectively, with 15 bases between them. The CDR3 sequence is 14 residues long. The V gene's germline CDR1 is MNHEY and CDR2 SVGAGI. This CDR3 reads CASRQGRGSSPLHF. CDR3 bases: TGTGCCAGCAGGCAGGGTCGAGGTAGTTCACCCCTCCACTTT.

The chain recombines TRBV3-1 (or the pseudogene TRBV3-2) with TRBJ2-2; the D is unclear. The germline V gene has CDR1 LGHDT and CDR2 YNNKEL (reference sequence). The ends were cut back, 3 bases at V and 6 bases at J, with 8 bases in the middle. This CDR3 comprises 13 residues. CDR3 residues: CASSHIGSGELFF. The CDR3 region has the DNA TGTGCCAGCAGCCATATCGGGTCCGGGGAGCTGTTTTTT.

The V gene is TRBV6-2 or TRBV6-3, the J gene TRBJ2-3; D unresolved. Germline CDR1 MNHEY, CDR2 SVGEGT. V lost 6 bases and J 5 bases, leaving 18 bases between the germline ends. The CDR3 extends over 15 amino acids. CDR3 amino acids: CASSPPAQVGDTQYF. CDR3 in DNA: TGTGCCAGCAGCCCCCCGGCGCAGGTAGGAGATACGCAGTATTTT.

The chain links TRBV29-1 to TRBJ1-2; tentative D call: TRBD1 (5 bases). The CDR3 runs to 12 residues. Trimming pared 2 bases from V and 5 bases from J, leaving 9 bases between. Germline V gene sequence: CDR1 SQVTM, CDR2 ANQGSEA. Here the CDR3 reads CSVESGIYGYTF. CDR3 bases: TGCAGCGTTGAATCAGGGATATATGGCTACACCTTC.

The J gene is TRBJ2-1, the V gene TRBV18, with D possibly matching TRBD1 (6 bases). Between the trimmed V and J ends, which lost 2 bases and 11 bases, there was a span of 10 bases. CDR3 length equals 12 residues. The germline CDR1 and CDR2 sequences are KGHSH and LQKENI. The DNA of the CDR3 is TGTGCCAGCTCACCAACACAGGGACAGCAGTTCTTC. This gives the protein CASSPTQGQQFF.

This clone appeared a single time. The J gene is TRBJ2-7, the V gene TRBV5-1; 9 bases are a match to TRBD2. From germline, CDR1 is SGHRS and CDR2 YFSETQ. V trimming: 0 bases; J trimming: 2 bases; junction bases outside the gene matches: 3. This CDR3 is built from 15 residues. CDR3 amino acids: CASSLEASGAYEQYF. The CDR3 DNA is TGCGCCAGCAGCTTGGAGGCTAGCGGGGCCTACGAGCAGTACTTC.

The CDR3 sequence is CASSTTGTAYNQPQHF. CDR3 DNA: TGTGCCAGCAGCACTACCGGGACAGCTTATAATCAGCCCCAGCATTTT. V is TRBV6-2 or TRBV6-3 and J is TRBJ1-5; 7 bases map to TRBD1. Looked up from germline, CDR1 is MNHEY and CDR2 is SVGEGT. Trimming cost V 6 bases and J 4 bases; bases outside gene matches: 12. CDR3 length: 16 residues.

This chain connects TRBV5-1 to TRBJ2-7; the D gene is possibly TRBD1 (5 bases). Germline values: CDR1 SGHRS, CDR2 YFSETQ. The CDR3 runs to 13 residues. V was cut by 4 bases and J by 1 base, with 9 bases left in between. CDR3 sequence reads: CASSAQASYEQYF. CDR3 DNA sequence: TGCGCCAGCAGCGCACAGGCTTCCTACGAGCAGTACTTC.

V is TRBV9 and J is TRBJ1-5, with D uncertain. The CDR3 extends over 13 amino acids. Germline lookup yields CDR1 SGDLS and CDR2 YYNGEE. Trimming took off 3 bases at V and 7 bases at J, with 11 bases between the two ends. The CDR3 DNA follows: TGTGCCAGCAGCGACGAGGGAGACCAGCCCCAGCATTTT. This translates into CASSDEGDQPQHF.

The chain recombines TRBV3-1 (or the pseudogene TRBV3-2) with TRBJ1-1; D is unclear. Germline assignment: CDR1 LGHDT and CDR2 YNNKEL (reference sequence). V shed 0 bases and J shed 11 bases, with 13 bases lying between them. The CDR3 contains 13 residues. The CDR3 coding sequence is TGTGCCAGCAGCCAAGATTCGCGCGCAGCGGCTTTCTTT. It is translated as CASSQDSRAAAFF.

The gene calls are TRBV6-5 and TRBJ1-2; D is uncertain. The V end was cut by 0 bases, the J end by 5 bases, with 13 bases between. The CDR3 totals 15 residues. CDR1 is MNHEY and CDR2 is SVGAGI in the germline V gene. The CDR3 nucleotides are TGTGCCAGCAGTTACTCGGCCCGAAGATCATATGGCTACACCTTC. This encodes CASSYSARRSYGYTF.

The genes are TRBV19 and TRBJ1-3; D gene ambiguous. The V end lost 2 bases, the J end lost 8 bases, and 7 bases lay between the germline ends. This CDR3 has 12 amino acids. Germline loops: CDR1 LNHDA, CDR2 SQIVND (reference sequence). Here the CDR3 reads CASSIISDTIYF. CDR3 bases: TGTGCCAGTAGTATAATCTCGGACACCATATATTTT.

The CDR3 coding sequence is TGTGCCAGCAGTCGCGGATCGGGCCAGTACTTC. It translates to CASSRGSGQYF. The V gene is TRBV6-2 or TRBV6-3, the J gene TRBJ2-5; no clear D gene. The length of the CDR3 is 11 residues. Trimming left V 5 bases short and J 10 bases short, with 11 bases between. The V gene's germline CDR1 is MNHEY and CDR2 SVGEGT.

The rearrangement uses TRBV4-3 and TRBJ2-7; D possibly corresponds to TRBD1 (5 bases). The CDR3 has 16 amino acids. V dropped 0 bases and J dropped 5 bases, with 17 bases sitting between them. Germline CDR1 is LGHNA and CDR2 is YSLEER. CDR3 residues: CASSQDIRGQTDEQYF. Written as DNA, the CDR3 is TGCGCCAGCAGCCAAGATATAAGGGGCCAAACGGACGAGCAGTACTTC.

The chain links TRBV7-8 to TRBJ2-7; D not certain. This CDR3 contains 13 residues. Between the trimmed V and J ends, which lost 8 bases and 3 bases, there was a span of 14 bases. Germline assignment: CDR1 SGHVS and CDR2 FQNEAQ. CDR3 coding DNA: TGTGCCAGCTCTCGAGTGAACCTCTACGAGCAGTACTTC. Translated, it gives CASSRVNLYEQYF.

J is TRBJ1-4 and V is TRBV2, with unresolved D. The V gene lost 3 bases and the J gene lost 11 bases, with 7 bases spanning the gap. This CDR3 is 11 amino acids long. Germline V gives CDR1 SNHLY, CDR2 FYNNEI. Here the CDR3 DNA reads TGTGCCAGCAGTGATCTCCGGAAACTGTTTTTT. Its protein product is CASSDLRKLFF.

A remark on this clone: Other DNA variants within this sample encode the same CDR3. The rearrangement joins TRBV30 to TRBJ1-1, with D possibly TRBD1 on 6 matching bases. Trimming cost V 0 bases and J 5 bases, with 10 bases left between them. The CDR3 is 13 residues long. Germline assignment: CDR1 GTSNPN and CDR2 SVGIG (reference sequence). Here the CDR3 reads CAWSVLGGTEAFF. Here the CDR3 DNA reads TGTGCCTGGAGTGTACTAGGGGGAACTGAAGCTTTCTTT.

The chain carries TRBV5-1 and TRBJ1-5, with 7 bases aligning to TRBD1. The V and J ends lost 4 bases and 0 bases, in that order; junction bases with no gene match: 4. Germline assignment: CDR1 SGHRS and CDR2 YFSETQ. The CDR3 is made up of 15 amino acids. The chain's CDR3 is CASSKTGNSNQPQHF. The CDR3 DNA reads TGCGCCAGCAGCAAGACAGGGAATAGCAATCAGCCCCAGCATTTT.

The V and J genes are TRBV6-6 and TRBJ1-2; D unresolved. Germline V gene data show CDR1 as MNHNY and CDR2 as SVGAGI (reference sequence). V was pared by 0 bases and J by 9 bases, with 11 bases between. This CDR3 has 13 residues. The CDR3 here is CASSYSAPPSYTF. For the CDR3, the DNA is TGTGCCAGCAGTTACTCAGCGCCTCCGAGCTACACCTTC.

The chain is built from TRBV20-1 and TRBJ2-1; 7 bases align to TRBD2. There are 14 residues in the CDR3. Trimming removed 3 bases from V and 3 bases from J; junction bases left unmatched: 5. The germline gives CDR1 DFQATT, CDR2 SNEGSKA (reference sequence). CDR3 DNA sequence: TGCAGTGCTAGTTGGGACTATTACTACAATGAGCAGTTCTTC. This sequence encodes CSASWDYYYNEQFF.

This sequence joins TRBV19 and TRBJ2-7; 9 bases line up with TRBD1. CDR1 is LNHDA, CDR2 SQIVND, per germline (reference sequence). After removal of 6 bases from V and 2 bases from J, the junction contained 8 bases not matched to a gene. This CDR3 is built from 15 residues. The CDR3 bases are TGTGCCAGTAGCAAAAATACAGGGGGCCCCTACGAGCAGTACTTC. This gives the protein CASSKNTGGPYEQYF.